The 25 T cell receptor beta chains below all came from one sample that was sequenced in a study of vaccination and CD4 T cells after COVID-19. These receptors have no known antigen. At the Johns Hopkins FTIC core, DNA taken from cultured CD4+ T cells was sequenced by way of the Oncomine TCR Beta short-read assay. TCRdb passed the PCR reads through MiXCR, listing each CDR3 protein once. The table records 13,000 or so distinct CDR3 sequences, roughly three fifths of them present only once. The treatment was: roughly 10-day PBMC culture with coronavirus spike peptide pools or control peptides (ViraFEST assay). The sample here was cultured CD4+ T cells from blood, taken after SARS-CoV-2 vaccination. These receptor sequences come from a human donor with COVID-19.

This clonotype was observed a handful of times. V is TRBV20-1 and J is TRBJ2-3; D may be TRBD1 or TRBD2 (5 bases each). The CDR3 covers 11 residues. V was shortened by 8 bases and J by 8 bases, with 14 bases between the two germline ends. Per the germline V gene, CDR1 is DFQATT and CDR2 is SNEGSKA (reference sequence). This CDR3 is CSLYRDGTQYF. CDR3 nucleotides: TGCAGTCTGTATAGGGACGGTACGCAGTATTTT.

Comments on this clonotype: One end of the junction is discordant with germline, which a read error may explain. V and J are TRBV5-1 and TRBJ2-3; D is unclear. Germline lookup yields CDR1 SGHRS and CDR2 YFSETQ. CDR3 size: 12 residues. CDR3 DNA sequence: TGCGCCAGCAGCCAGCTCCAGGAAAAACCGGATTTT. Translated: CASSQLQEKPDF.

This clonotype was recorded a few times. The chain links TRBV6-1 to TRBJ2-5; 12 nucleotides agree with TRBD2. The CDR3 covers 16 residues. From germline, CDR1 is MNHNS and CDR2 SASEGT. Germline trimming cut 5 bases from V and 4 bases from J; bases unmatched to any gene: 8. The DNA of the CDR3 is TGTGCCAGCAGTCGAAAGACTAGCGGGGGAGGAGAGACCCAGTACTTC. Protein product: CASSRKTSGGGETQYF.

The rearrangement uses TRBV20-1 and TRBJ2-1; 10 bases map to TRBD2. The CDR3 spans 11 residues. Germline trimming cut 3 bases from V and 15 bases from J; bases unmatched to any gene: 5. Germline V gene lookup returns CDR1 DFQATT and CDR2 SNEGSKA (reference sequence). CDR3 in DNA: TGCAGTGCTAGGACTAGCGGGCCACGGTTCTTC. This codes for CSARTSGPRFF.

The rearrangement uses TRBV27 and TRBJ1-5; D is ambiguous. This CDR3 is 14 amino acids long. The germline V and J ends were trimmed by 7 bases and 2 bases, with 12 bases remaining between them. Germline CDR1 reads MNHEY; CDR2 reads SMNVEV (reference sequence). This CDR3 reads CASTPFLGNQPQHF. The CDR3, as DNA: TGTGCCAGCACCCCTTTCCTGGGCAATCAGCCCCAGCATTTT.

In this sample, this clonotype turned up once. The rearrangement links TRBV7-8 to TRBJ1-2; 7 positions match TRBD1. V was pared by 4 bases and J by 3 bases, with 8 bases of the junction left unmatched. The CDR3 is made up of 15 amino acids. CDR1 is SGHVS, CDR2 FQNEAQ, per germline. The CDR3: CASSSNRGSHYGYTF. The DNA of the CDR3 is TGTGCCAGCAGCTCCAACAGGGGTAGTCACTATGGCTACACCTTC. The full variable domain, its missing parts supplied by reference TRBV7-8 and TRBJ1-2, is GAGVSQSPRYKVAKRGQDVALRCDPISGHVSLFWYQQALGQGPEFLTYFQNEAQLDKSGLPSDRFFAERPEGSVSTLKIQRTQQEDSAVYLCASSSNRGSHYGYTFGSGTRLTVV.

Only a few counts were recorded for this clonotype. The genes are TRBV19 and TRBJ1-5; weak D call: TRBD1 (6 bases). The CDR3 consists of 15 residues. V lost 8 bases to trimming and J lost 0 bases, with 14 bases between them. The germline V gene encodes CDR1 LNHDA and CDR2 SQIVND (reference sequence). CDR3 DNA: TGTGCCAGTTCGGACAGCGTAAATAGCAATCAGCCCCAGCATTTT. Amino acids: CASSDSVNSNQPQHF.

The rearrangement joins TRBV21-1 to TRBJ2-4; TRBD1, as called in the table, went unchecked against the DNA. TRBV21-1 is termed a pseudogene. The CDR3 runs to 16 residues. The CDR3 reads CASSSGQGAAKNIQYF. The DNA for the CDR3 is TGTGCCAGCAGCTCCGGACAGGGGGCTGCCAAAAACATTCAGTACTTC.

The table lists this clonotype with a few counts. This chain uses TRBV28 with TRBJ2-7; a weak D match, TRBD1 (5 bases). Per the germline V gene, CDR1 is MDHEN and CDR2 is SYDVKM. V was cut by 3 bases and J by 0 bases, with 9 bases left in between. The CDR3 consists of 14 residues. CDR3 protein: CASSFQQASYEQYF. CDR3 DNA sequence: TGTGCCAGCAGTTTTCAACAGGCCTCCTACGAGCAGTACTTC.

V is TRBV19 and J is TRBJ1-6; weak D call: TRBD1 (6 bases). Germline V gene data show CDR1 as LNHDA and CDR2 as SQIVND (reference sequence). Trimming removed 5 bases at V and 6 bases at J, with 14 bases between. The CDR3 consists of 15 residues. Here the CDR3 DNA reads TGTGCCAGTAGTCGGCAGGGGAGCAGTAATTCACCCCTCCACTTT. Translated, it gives CASSRQGSSNSPLHF.

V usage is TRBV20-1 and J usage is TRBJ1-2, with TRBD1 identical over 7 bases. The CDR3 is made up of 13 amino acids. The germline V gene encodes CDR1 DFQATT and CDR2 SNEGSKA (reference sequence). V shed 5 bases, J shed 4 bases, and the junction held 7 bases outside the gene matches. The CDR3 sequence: CSAPKGGGYGYTF. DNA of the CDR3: TGCAGTGCTCCAAAAGGGGGCGGCTATGGCTACACCTTC.

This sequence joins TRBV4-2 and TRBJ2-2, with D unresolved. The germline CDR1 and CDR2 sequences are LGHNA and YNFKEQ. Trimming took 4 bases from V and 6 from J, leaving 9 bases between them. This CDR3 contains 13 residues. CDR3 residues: CASSLRSSGELFF. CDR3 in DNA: TGTGCCAGCAGCCTTAGGTCTTCCGGGGAGCTGTTTTTT.

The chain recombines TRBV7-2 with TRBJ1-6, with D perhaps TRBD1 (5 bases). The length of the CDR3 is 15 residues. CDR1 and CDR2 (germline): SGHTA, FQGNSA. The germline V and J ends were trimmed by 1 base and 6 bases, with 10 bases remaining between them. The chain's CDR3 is CASSLGSGINSPLHF. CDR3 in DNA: TGTGCCAGCAGCTTAGGCTCAGGGATTAATTCACCCCTCCACTTT.

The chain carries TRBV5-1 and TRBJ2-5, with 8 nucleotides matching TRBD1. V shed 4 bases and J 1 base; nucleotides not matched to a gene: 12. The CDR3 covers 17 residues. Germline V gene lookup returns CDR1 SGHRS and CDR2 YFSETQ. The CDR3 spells CASSRMDRDPIQETQYF. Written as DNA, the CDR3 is TGCGCCAGCAGCCGAATGGACAGGGACCCCATCCAAGAGACCCAGTACTTC. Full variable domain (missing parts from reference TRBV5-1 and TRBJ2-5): KAGVTQTPRYLIKTRGQQVTLSCSPISGHRSVSWYQQTPGQGLQFLFEYFSETQRNKGNFPGRFSGRQFSNSRSEMNVSTLELGDSALYLCASSRMDRDPIQETQYFGPGTRLLVL.

The CDR3 coding sequence is TGCAGTGCTAGATACGCCGGGGACCCCTCCGAGCAGTACTTC. Its protein product is CSARYAGDPSEQYF. This chain links TRBV20-1 with TRBJ2-7, with D perhaps TRBD1 or TRBD2 (5 bases each). Per the germline V gene, CDR1 is DFQATT and CDR2 is SNEGSKA (reference sequence). The CDR3 loop spans 14 amino acids. Trimming pared 2 bases from V and 6 bases from J, leaving 17 bases between.

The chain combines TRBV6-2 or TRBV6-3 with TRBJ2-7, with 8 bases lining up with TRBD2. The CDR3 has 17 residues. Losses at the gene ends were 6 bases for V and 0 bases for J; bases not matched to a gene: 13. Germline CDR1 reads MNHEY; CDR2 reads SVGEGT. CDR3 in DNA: TGTGCCAGCAGAAATCACCGATCGGGAGGGAACTCCTACGAGCAGTACTTC. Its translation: CASRNHRSGGNSYEQYF.

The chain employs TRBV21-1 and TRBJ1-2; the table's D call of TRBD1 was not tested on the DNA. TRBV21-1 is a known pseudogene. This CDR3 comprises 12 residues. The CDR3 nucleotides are TGTGCCAGCAGCACGGGGGACTATGGCTACACCTTC. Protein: CASSTGDYGYTF.

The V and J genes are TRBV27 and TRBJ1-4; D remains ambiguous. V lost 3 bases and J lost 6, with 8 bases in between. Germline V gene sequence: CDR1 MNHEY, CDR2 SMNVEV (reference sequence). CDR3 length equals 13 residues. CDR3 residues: CASSLGNHEKLFF. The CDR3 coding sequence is TGTGCCAGCAGTTTGGGGAATCATGAAAAACTGTTTTTT.

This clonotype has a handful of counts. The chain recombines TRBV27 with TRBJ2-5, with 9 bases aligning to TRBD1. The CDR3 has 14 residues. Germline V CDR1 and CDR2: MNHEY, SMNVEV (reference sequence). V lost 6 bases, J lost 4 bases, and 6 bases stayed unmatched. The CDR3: CASRRDRAAETQYF. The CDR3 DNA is TGTGCCAGCAGGCGGGACAGGGCGGCAGAGACCCAGTACTTC.

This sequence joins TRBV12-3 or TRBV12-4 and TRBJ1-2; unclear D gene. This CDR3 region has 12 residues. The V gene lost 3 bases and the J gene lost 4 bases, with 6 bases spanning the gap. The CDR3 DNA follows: TGTGCCAGCAGTTTTCTTGGCTATGGCTACACCTTC. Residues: CASSFLGYGYTF.

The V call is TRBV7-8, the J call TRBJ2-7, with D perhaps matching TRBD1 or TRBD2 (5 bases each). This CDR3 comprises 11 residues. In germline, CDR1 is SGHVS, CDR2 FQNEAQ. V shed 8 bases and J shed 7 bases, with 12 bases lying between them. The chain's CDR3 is CASGTHREQYF. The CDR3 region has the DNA TGTGCCAGCGGGACCCACAGGGAGCAGTACTTC. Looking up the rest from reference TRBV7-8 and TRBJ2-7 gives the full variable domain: GAGVSQSPRYKVAKRGQDVALRCDPISGHVSLFWYQQALGQGPEFLTYFQNEAQLDKSGLPSDRFFAERPEGSVSTLKIQRTQQEDSAVYLCASGTHREQYFGPGTRLTVT.

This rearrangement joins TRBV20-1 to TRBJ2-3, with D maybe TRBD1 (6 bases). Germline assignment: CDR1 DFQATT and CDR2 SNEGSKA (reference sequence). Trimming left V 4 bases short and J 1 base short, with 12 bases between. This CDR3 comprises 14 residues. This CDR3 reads CSATTGLGTDTQYF. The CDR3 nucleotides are TGCAGTGCTACCACAGGGTTGGGCACAGATACGCAGTATTTT.

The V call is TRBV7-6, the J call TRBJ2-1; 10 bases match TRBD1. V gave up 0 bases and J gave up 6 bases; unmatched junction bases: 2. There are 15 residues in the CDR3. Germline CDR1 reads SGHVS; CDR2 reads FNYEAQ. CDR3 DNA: TGTGCCAGCAGCTTAGCCGGGACAGGGGTCAATGAGCAGTTCTTC. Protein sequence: CASSLAGTGVNEQFF.

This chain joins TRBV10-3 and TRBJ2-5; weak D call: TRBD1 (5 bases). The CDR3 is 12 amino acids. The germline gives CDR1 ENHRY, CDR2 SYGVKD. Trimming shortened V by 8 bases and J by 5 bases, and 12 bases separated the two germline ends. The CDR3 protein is CAISGRAETQYF. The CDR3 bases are TGTGCCATCTCGGGCAGGGCCGAGACCCAGTACTTC.

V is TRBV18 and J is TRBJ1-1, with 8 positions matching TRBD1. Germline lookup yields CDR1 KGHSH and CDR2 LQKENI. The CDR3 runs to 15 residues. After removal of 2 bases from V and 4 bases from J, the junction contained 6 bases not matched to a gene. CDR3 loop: CASSPRDRIGTEAFF. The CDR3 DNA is TGTGCCAGCTCACCAAGGGACAGGATTGGCACTGAAGCTTTCTTT.